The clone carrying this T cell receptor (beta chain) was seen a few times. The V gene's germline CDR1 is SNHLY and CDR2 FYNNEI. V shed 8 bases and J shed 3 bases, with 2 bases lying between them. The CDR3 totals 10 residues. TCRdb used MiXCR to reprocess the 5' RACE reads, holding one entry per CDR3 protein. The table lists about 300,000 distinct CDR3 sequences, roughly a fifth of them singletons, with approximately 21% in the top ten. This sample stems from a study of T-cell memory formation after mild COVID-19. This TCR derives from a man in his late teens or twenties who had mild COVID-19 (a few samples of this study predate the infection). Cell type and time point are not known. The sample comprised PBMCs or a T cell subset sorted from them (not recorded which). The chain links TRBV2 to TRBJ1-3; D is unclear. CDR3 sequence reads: CASLGNTIYF. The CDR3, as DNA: TGTGCCAGCCTTGGAAACACCATATATTTT.